This TCR beta chain is from a study of CD8 T cells in Susac syndrome. At the level of the study: Patients with Susac syndrome were therapy-naive, on corticosteroids, or on intravenous immunoglobulin alone at blood draw.

Random-hexamer reverse transcription was applied to about 0.5 to 1 ug RNA. TCRdb called the immunoSEQ multiplex PCR reads again in MiXCR, with one record for every CDR3 protein. Here the sample spans fewer than 85,000 distinct CDR3 sequences, approximately 93% being singletons. CDR1 and CDR2 from the germline V gene are DFQATT and SNEGSKA (reference sequence). Trimming shortened V by 0 bases and J by 0 bases, and 10 bases separated the two germline ends. The CDR3 length is 15 residues. This receptor was obtained from a human donor with Susac syndrome. Sequencing input: CD8+ T cells from PBMCs. J is TRBJ2-3 and V is TRBV20-1; D perhaps matches TRBD2 (5 bases). CDR3 nucleotide sequence: TGCAGTGCTAGAGATCAGCGGAGCAGCACAGATACGCAGTATTTT. As protein: CSARDQRSSTDTQYF.